This T cell receptor (beta chain) was found in a study of blood T cells in healthy people across ages (dated by TCRdb to about 2015). Study-wide context: In model experiments, template switching captured roughly one uniquely barcoded TCR beta cDNA molecule for every two T cells. To avoid experimental bias, donors of different ages were distributed randomly across sequencing lanes. Four age groups were formed from the donors: young (average 16 years), middle-aged (around 37), aged (about 62) and long-lived (82). The study analyzed two additional independent replicas of 1 million unique cDNA reads from the same blood draw for two donors, one aged 18 to 30 and one aged 80 or older. To track age-related changes in TCR beta repertoire diversity, the study relied on deep sequencing normalized with unique cDNA molecular identifiers. Study-wide conclusions, independent of this receptor: Conclusive comparison of naive and antigen-experienced compartments was prevented by the profiling of bulk unsorted PBMCs. Estimates of total diversity based on one million sequenced T cells were considered lower bounds and underestimates. Compared with the aged group, more naive CD4+ T cells, fewer expanded clones and increased TCR diversity were shown by the long-lived group, suggesting age selection. Because the CMV infection status of the donors was unknown, age-related changes in expanded clonotypes may potentially have been confounded. Observed TCR beta diversity per million T cells fell roughly linearly with age, and a significant reduction was already apparent by age about 43. A strong correlation was found between observed TCR beta diversity and the percentage of naive T cells measured by flow cytometry.

Libraries were constructed by 5' RACE. Sequencing used an Illumina HiSeq 2500. A second PCR of roughly 6 to 11 cycles was run with a J-beta primer mix and a sample-barcoded 5' primer. A template-switch 5' adaptor carrying 12 random nucleotides introduced a unique molecular identifier onto each TCR beta cDNA molecule. Each sample yielded at least 3 million CDR3-containing paired-end reads. First-strand cDNA was synthesized from all RNA with the Mint cDNA synthesis kit, primed by a TRBC-specific oligonucleotide. Following uracil-DNA glycosylase treatment, all cDNA underwent a first 18-cycle PCR with the universal primers M1SS and BC2_uni_R. On the authors' methods: For normalization, 1 million high-quality reads, each with a distinct molecular identifier, were randomly selected from each sample. Instead of being binned into consensus sequences, reads with shared molecular identifiers were discarded. CDR3 identification, clonotype clustering and error correction used MiTCR with a Q25 quality threshold and the strictest error-elimination algorithm. A nonparametric unseen species model with Euler transformation was used to estimate a lower bound on total TCR beta diversity. TCRdb handled the public reads itself, with Q25 trimming in fastp and clone calling in MiXCR, and kept productive beta chains. CDR3 protein duplicates are merged, each entry listing the most common genes and DNA. These V and J calls rely on TCRdb rather than the paper's analysis. The sample table contains approximately 940,000 distinct CDR3 sequences; only one count was recorded for around 48% of them. The ten largest make up under 15% of the sample.

CDR1 and CDR2 were assigned from the germline V gene as KGHDR and SFDVKD. The CDR3 covers 17 residues, taking in both the cysteine and the phenylalanine. CDR3 DNA only is kept here, 51 bases in frame from base 1. The germline V and J ends show losses of 4 bases and 5 bases respectively, and no gene match explains 11 bases of the junction. A note on this clonotype: There is no known antigen for this receptor. No base qualities exist here, and no much larger clone lies one base off it.

The approximately 39 donors, aged roughly 6 to 95 years, were systemically healthy Caucasian individuals from Russia. Each donor gave 9 to 10 milliliters of peripheral blood, collected into EDTA-treated Vacutainer tubes. PBMCs were isolated by Ficoll-Paque density-gradient centrifugation, with at least 6.5 million obtained per sample. Trizol reagent was used to extract total RNA from the PBMCs, yielding at least 6 micrograms per sample. For every donor, an aliquot of PBMCs went through flow cytometry to measure the percentages of naive CD45RAhigh/CD27high T cells. Material for sequencing was blood. The chain uses TRBV24-1 and TRBJ2-5; 11 bases in the junction line up with TRBD1. The sequence was collected from a man in his thirties or forties in good health. The CDR3 loop reads CATSEGRTGGFRETQYF. The DNA sequence is as follows: TGTGCCACCAGTGAAGGACGGACAGGGGGCTTCAGGGAGACCCAGTACTTC.